The sequence of this TCR beta chain was determined in a study of CD4 and CD8 cells across lung adenocarcinoma regions. V lost 3 bases and J lost 1, with 12 bases in between. This CDR3 region has 16 residues. TCRdb independently ran MiXCR on the PCR reads; one entry per CDR3 protein. The table has about 10,000 distinct CDR3 sequences, over 35% seen once; the top ten hold about a sixth. Donors had localized lung adenocarcinoma, a non-small cell lung cancer. This clonotype was sampled from a female donor with lung adenocarcinoma. The CD4 and CD8 labels of this study may be unreliable. The chain employs TRBV12-3 or TRBV12-4 and TRBJ1-4; D gene uncertain. The sample taken for sequencing was CD4+ T cells from the margin of a lung tumor. The CDR3 DNA is TGTGCCAGCAGTTTGCGGGTCGGCGAAACTAATGAAAAACTGTTTTTT. Translating gives CASSLRVGETNEKLFF.